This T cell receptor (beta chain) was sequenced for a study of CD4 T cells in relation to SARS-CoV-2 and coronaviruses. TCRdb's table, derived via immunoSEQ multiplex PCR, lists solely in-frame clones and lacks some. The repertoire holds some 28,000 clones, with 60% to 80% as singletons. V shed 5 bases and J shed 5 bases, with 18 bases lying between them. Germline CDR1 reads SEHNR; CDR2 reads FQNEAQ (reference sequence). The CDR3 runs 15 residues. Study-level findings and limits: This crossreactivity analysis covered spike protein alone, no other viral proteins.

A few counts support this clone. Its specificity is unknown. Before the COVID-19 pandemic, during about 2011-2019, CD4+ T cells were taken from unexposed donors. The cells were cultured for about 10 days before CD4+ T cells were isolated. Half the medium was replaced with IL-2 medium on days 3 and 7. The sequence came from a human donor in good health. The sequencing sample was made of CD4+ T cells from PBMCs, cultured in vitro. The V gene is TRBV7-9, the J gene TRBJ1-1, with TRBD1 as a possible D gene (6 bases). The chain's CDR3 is CASSPRGQRGTEAFF. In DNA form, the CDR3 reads TGTGCCAGCAGCCCAAGAGGACAGAGGGGGACTGAAGCTTTCTTT.